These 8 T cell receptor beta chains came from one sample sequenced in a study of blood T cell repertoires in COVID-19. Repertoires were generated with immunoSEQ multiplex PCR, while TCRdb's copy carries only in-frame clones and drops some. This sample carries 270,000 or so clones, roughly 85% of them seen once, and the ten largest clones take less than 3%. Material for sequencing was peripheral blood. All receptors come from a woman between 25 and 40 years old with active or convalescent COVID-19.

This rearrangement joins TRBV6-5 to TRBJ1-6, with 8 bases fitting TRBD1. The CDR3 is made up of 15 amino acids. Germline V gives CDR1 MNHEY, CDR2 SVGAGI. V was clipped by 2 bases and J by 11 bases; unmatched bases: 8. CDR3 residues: CASSYRVTGVTPLHF. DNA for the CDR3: TGTGCCAGCAGTTACCGAGTGACAGGGGTTACACCCCTCCACTTT.

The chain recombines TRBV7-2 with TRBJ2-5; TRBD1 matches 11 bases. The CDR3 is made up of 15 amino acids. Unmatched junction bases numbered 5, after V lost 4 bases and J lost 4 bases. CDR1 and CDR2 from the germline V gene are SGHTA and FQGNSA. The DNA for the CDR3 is TGTGCCAGCAGCTCCTGGACAGGGGGCGCAGAGACCCAGTACTTC. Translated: CASSSWTGGAETQYF.

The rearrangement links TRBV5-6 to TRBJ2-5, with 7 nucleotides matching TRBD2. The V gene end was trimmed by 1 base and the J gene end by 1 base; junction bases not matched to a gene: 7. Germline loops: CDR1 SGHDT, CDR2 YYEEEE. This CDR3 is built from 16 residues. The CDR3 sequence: CASSLRGAGTQETQYF. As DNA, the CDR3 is TGTGCCAGCAGCTTGAGGGGAGCGGGGACCCAAGAGACCCAGTACTTC. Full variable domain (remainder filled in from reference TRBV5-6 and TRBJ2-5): DAGVTQSPTHLIKTRGQQVTLRCSPKSGHDTVSWYQQALGQGPQFIFQYYEEEERQRGNFPDRFSGHQFPNYSSELNVNALLLGDSALYLCASSLRGAGTQETQYFGPGTRLLVL.

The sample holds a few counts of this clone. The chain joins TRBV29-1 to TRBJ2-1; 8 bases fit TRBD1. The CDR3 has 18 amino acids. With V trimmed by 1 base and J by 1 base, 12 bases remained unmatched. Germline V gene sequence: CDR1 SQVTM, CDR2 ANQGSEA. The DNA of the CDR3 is TGCAGCGTTGAAGGCATTTTCCAGGGGGCTGGATCCTACAATGAGCAGTTCTTC. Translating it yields CSVEGIFQGAGSYNEQFF.

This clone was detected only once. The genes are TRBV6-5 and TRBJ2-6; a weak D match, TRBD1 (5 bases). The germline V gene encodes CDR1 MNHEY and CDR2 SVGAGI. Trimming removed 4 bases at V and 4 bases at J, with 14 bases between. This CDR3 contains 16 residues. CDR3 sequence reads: CASSSFLGAGANVLTF. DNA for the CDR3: TGTGCCAGCAGTTCGTTCTTAGGGGCAGGGGCCAACGTCCTGACTTTC.

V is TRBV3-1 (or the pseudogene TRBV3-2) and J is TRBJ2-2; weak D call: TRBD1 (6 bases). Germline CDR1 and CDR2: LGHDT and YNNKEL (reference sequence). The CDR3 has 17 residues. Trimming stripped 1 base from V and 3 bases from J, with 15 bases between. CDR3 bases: TGTGCCAGCAGCCAAGGGGCAGGGGCGCGGTACACCGGGGAGCTGTTTTTT. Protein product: CASSQGAGARYTGELFF.

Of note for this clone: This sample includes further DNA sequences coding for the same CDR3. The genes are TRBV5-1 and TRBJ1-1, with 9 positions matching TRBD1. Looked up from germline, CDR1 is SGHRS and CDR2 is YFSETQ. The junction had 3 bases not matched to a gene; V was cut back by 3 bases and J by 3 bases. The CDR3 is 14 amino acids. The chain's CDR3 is CASSSQGADTEAFF. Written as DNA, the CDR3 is TGCGCCAGCAGCTCACAGGGGGCGGACACTGAAGCTTTCTTT.

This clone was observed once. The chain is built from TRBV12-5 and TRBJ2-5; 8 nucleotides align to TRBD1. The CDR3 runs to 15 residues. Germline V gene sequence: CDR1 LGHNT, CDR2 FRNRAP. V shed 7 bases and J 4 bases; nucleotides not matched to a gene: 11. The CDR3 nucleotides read TGTGCTAGTGCCGCCCCGGGACAGGACGGAGAGACCCAGTACTTC. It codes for CASAAPGQDGETQYF.